The source of this T cell receptor beta chain is a study of T-cell reconstitution after alpha-beta-depleted transplantation in children. The sample holds a few counts of this clonotype. During its preparation, the TCRbeta library received unique molecular identifiers. TCRdb redid the calling of the PCR reads with MiXCR, one entry per CDR3 protein. Of 360,000 or so distinct CDR3 sequences listed, roughly 22% are singletons. Per the germline V gene, CDR1 is SGHRS and CDR2 is YFSETQ. Germline trimming cut 8 bases from V and 1 base from J; bases unmatched to any gene: 8. The CDR3 contains 14 residues. The TCR was taken from a human donor who donated a stem cell graft to a child with acute myeloid leukemia. Material: PBMCs from the stem cell graft donor, obtained from the stem cell graft. The chain employs TRBV5-1 and TRBJ2-5, with TRBD1 matching over 7 bases. The DNA for the CDR3 is TGCGCCAGTAACCGACAGGGCCTCCAAGAGACCCAGTACTTC. Amino acids: CASNRQGLQETQYF.